The source of this T cell receptor beta chain is a study of PD-L1 blockade in urothelial cancer. Assay used: immunoSEQ multiplex PCR; TCRdb lists only in-frame clones, some missing. The table has about 86,000 clones, 85% seen once; the top ten hold approximately 15%. Germline CDR1 and CDR2: SGHNT and YYREEE (reference sequence). V lost 1 base and J 7 bases, leaving 6 bases between the germline ends. This CDR3 spans 12 amino acids. Regarding time point: pretreatment peripheral blood. The source was PBMCs, collected around atezolizumab (anti-PD-L1) treatment. This sequence joins TRBV5-4 and TRBJ2-1; D remains unclear. This clonotype originated in a man between 60 and 75 years old with urothelial cancer. Written as DNA, the CDR3 is TGTGCCAGCAGCTTGACCAGGAATGAGCAGTTCTTC. Its translation: CASSLTRNEQFF.